These 30 T cell receptor beta chains share one sample of origin, sequenced in a study of CD8+ T cells in alopecia areata. Sequencing relied on a cDNA template that was reverse transcribed from extracted RNA. Method: immunoSEQ multiplex PCR; TCRdb's copy keeps in-frame clones and lacks some. The sample shows 290,000 or so clones, none of them appearing just once. The authors sorted pooled cutaneous lymph node cells using CD4, CD8alpha, NKG2D, NKG2ACE and other markers. Sequenced material: CD4+ T cells sorted from a lymph node. The receptors were sampled from a C3H/HeJ mouse with alopecia areata. Strain MHC haplotype: H2-k.

This clone was seen only a few times. The gene names given are mouse names. With the read ending 4 residues before the CDR3 end, the germline J gene is used to fill in that end. V usage is TRBV13-2 and J usage is TRBJ1-2; TRBD1 matches at 7 bases. The length of the CDR3 is 14 residues. Germline-derived CDR1 and CDR2 are NNHNN and SYGAGS (reference sequence). Unmatched junction bases numbered 2, after V lost 0 bases and J lost 3 bases. The sequenced part of the CDR3 DNA is TGTGCCAGCGGTGATGCGAGGGGGCACTCC. Encoded protein: CASGDARGHS. In full, the CDR3 reads CASGDARGHSDYTF.

As regards this clone: The listed genes are named as in mouse. The read finishes 4 residues shy of the CDR3 end, and the germline J gene is used to complete it. The chain uses TRBV19 and TRBJ2-4; D call uncertain. V was shortened by 5 bases and J by 0 bases, with 7 bases between the two germline ends. Looked up from germline, CDR1 is FNHDT and CDR2 is SITEND (reference sequence). The CDR3 loop spans 13 amino acids. The CDR3 protein is CASSRSSQNTLYF. The part of the CDR3 DNA that was read is TGTGCCAGCAGCCGCAGTAGTCAAAAC.

This clone was observed a few times. These gene names are mouse names. The read gets to within 4 residues of the CDR3 end, and the germline J gene fills in the rest. The chain couples TRBV13-1 to TRBJ2-3; 8 positions agree with TRBD2. This CDR3 has 16 residues. Trimming at V came to 1 base and at J to 0 bases, leaving 4 bases not matched to a gene. CDR1 NSHNY and CDR2 SYGAGN come from the germline V gene. The sequenced part of the CDR3 DNA is TGTGCCAGCAGTGATAGGGGGGGCCTTAGTGCAGAA. It codes for CASSDRGGLSAE. The full CDR3 protein is CASSDRGGLSAETLYF.

This clone was picked up a small number of times. The listed genes are named as in mouse. With the read ending 4 residues before the CDR3 end, the germline J gene is used to fill in that end. Other DNA sequences in this specimen translate into the identical CDR3. This chain connects TRBV17 to TRBJ2-7; TRBD2 agrees at 8 bases. V lost 2 bases to trimming and J lost 1 base; unmatched junction nucleotides: 1. The CDR3 contains 14 residues. Germline V gene data show CDR1 as MNHDT and CDR2 as YYDKIL. CDR3 DNA (partial): TGTGCTAGCAGTAGAACTGGGGGATCCTAT. Its protein is CASSRTGGSY. The entire CDR3 is CASSRTGGSYEQYF.

This clone was seen a few times. Gene names are the mouse ones. The read is 3 residues too short to cover the CDR3 end, so that end is filled in from the germline J gene. This same CDR3 is encoded by further DNA sequences in the sample. This sequence joins TRBV1 and TRBJ1-6; 7 bases fit TRBD1. TRBJ1-6 is known as an ORF, though its function is uncertain. The junction had 2 bases not matched to a gene; V was cut back by 0 bases and J by 6 bases. The CDR3 spans 15 residues. Germline V lookup: CDR1 NSQYPW, CDR2 LRSPGD (reference sequence). CDR3 bases read: TGCACCTGCAGTGCAGATAGGGGGCTTAATTCGCCC. Its protein is CTCSADRGLNSP. The whole CDR3 is CTCSADRGLNSPLYF.

A few counts support this clone. The listed genes are named as in mouse. The read falls 4 residues short of the CDR3 end, and the missing part is taken from the germline J gene. The J gene is TRBJ1-2, the V gene TRBV12-1, with D uncertain. Germline CDR1 is SGHSN and CDR2 is HYEKVE. Trimming took 4 bases from V and 0 from J, leaving 2 bases between them. The CDR3 covers 11 residues. This chain's CDR3 is CASSTNSDYTF. CDR3 bases read: TGTGCCAGCTCCACAAACTCC.

This clone was picked up a small number of times. The genes and germline here are from mouse. The covered CDR3 bases are TGTGCCAGCAGCGACAGAATTAACCAAGAC. Protein product: CASSDRINQD. The complete CDR3 protein is CASSDRINQDTQYF. The chain combines TRBV14 with TRBJ2-5; a weak D match, TRBD1 (5 bases). The CDR3 is cut off 4 residues early in the read; its end comes from the germline J gene. V shed 5 bases and J shed 0 bases, with 10 bases lying between them. Germline loops: CDR1 SGHDT, CDR2 FRDEAV. CDR3 length: 14 residues.

In this sample, this clone turned up many times. Genes and germline are mouse. The CDR3 goes on 4 residues after the read ends, and that part is filled in from the germline J gene. V and J are TRBV17 and TRBJ2-3, with D possibly matching TRBD1 (5 bases). The germline gives CDR1 MNHDT, CDR2 YYDKIL. The CDR3 is 15 residues long. The ends were cut back, 5 bases at V and 1 base at J, with 13 bases in the middle. This CDR3 is CASSGGQGGAETLYF. Incomplete CDR3 DNA: TGTGCTAGCAGTGGTGGGCAGGGTGGTGCAGAA.

In its sample, this clone was seen a few times. Germline and genes: mouse. The read gets to within 4 residues of the CDR3 end, and the germline J gene fills in the rest. V usage is TRBV13-1 and J usage is TRBJ2-2; maybe TRBD1 (6 bases). The CDR3 has 13 amino acids. The V end lost 5 bases, the J end lost 2 bases, and 7 bases lay between the germline ends. Germline V gene sequence: CDR1 NSHNY, CDR2 SYGAGN. The CDR3 reads CASRTGNTGQLYF. The part of the CDR3 DNA that was read is TGTGCCAGCAGAACAGGGAACACCGGG.

Concerning this clone: Gene names denote mouse genes. The CDR3 end falls 4 residues outside the read, so it is completed with the germline J gene. The V gene is TRBV13-1, the J gene TRBJ2-7; 11 nucleotides agree with TRBD2. The CDR3 totals 15 residues. Looked up from germline, CDR1 is NSHNY and CDR2 is SYGAGN. V was clipped by 4 bases and J by 3 bases; unmatched bases: 6. The CDR3 DNA, read in part, is TGTGCCAGCAGTCCGCCGGGACTGGGGGACTAT. Translation: CASSPPGLGDY. The CDR3 as a whole reads CASSPPGLGDYEQYF.

Comments on this clone: Any gene name here is a mouse gene name. The read gets to within 3 residues of the CDR3 end, and the germline J gene fills in the rest. The chain recombines TRBV19 with TRBJ1-6; TRBD1 might be the D (5 bases). TRBJ1-6 is annotated as an ORF whose role is uncertain. This CDR3 is 15 amino acids long. V was shortened by 4 bases and J by 3 bases, with 11 bases between the two germline ends. Germline loops: CDR1 FNHDT, CDR2 SITEND (reference sequence). The CDR3: CASSLDRFYNSPLYF. The sequenced part of the CDR3 DNA is TGTGCCAGCAGTCTCGACAGATTCTATAATTCGCCC.

This clone was detected a few times. Genes and germline come from the mouse. The CDR3 end is not reached by the read, which stops 4 residues before it; the germline J gene fills it in. The rearrangement links TRBV19 to TRBJ2-1; 8 bases agree with TRBD1. V was clipped by 9 bases and J by 1 base; unmatched bases: 6. Germline V gene data show CDR1 as FNHDT and CDR2 as SITEND (reference sequence). CDR3 length: 14 amino acids. The CDR3 protein is CATRDRRNYAEQFF. CDR3 DNA (partial): TGTGCCACCCGGGACAGGAGAAACTATGCT.

In this sample, this clone turned up a few times. The gene names given are mouse names. The observed sequence ends 4 residues before the CDR3 terminus, with the missing tail filled in from the germline J gene. V gene TRBV17 combines with J gene TRBJ2-5; 12 positions agree with TRBD2. Trimming took 1 base from V and 1 from J; bases not matched to a gene: 6. The CDR3 sequence is 18 residues long. Germline V gene sequence: CDR1 MNHDT, CDR2 YYDKIL. CDR3 region: CASSRGTGGGQDQDTQYF. The covered CDR3 bases are TGTGCTAGCAGTAGAGGGACTGGGGGGGGGCAGGACCAAGAC.

This clone was seen a few times. Gene names denote mouse genes. The missing CDR3 end, 4 residues past where the read stops, is filled in from the germline J gene. J is TRBJ1-2 and V is TRBV5; maybe TRBD1 (6 bases). Germline V gene data show CDR1 as LGHNA and CDR2 as YNLKQL (reference sequence). This CDR3 spans 14 amino acids. The CDR3 sequence is CASSQDWGAPDYTF. The CDR3 bases that were read are TGTGCCAGCAGCCAAGACTGGGGGGCCCCC.

There are a few counts of this clone. Mouse gene names and germline throughout. The read finishes 4 residues shy of the CDR3 end, and the germline J gene is used to complete it. The same CDR3 is also encoded by other DNA sequences in this sample. The chain employs TRBV19 and TRBJ2-7; D is ambiguous. CDR3 length: 11 residues. Trimming stripped 5 bases from V and 3 bases from J, with 6 bases between. Germline values: CDR1 FNHDT, CDR2 SITEND (reference sequence). The CDR3 here is CASSHIYEQYF. The sequenced CDR3 bases are TGTGCCAGCAGCCACATCTAT.

This clone was seen a few times. Mouse gene names and germline throughout. The read falls 4 residues short of the CDR3 end, and the missing part is taken from the germline J gene. The chain carries TRBV5 and TRBJ2-1; 10 positions agree with TRBD1. CDR3 length: 15 residues. Germline loops: CDR1 LGHNA, CDR2 YNLKQL (reference sequence). The V and J ends lost 4 bases and 2 bases, in that order; junction bases with no gene match: 2. CDR3 DNA (partial): TGTGCCAGCAGCCCCGGACAGGGGGACTATGCT. The encoded protein is CASSPGQGDYA. The full CDR3 is CASSPGQGDYAEQFF.

Concerning this clone: Here the gene names and germline are mouse. The read ends 4 residues shy of where the CDR3 ends; the end is completed using the germline J gene. V is TRBV5 and J is TRBJ2-2; 10 bases fit TRBD2. V lost 2 bases to trimming and J lost 4 bases; unmatched junction nucleotides: 4. There are 16 residues in the CDR3. Germline V gives CDR1 LGHNA, CDR2 YNLKQL (reference sequence). Partial CDR3 DNA: TGTGCCAGCAGCCAAAACTGGGGGGGAGGCACCGGG. It codes for CASSQNWGGGTG. The entire CDR3 protein is CASSQNWGGGTGQLYF.

This clone was counted ten times or more. Genes here carry mouse names. The CDR3 extends 4 residues past the end of the read, so its final part is completed from the germline J gene. V gene TRBV19 combines with J gene TRBJ1-2, with 9 bases identical to TRBD1. The CDR3 totals 14 residues. Germline V gene sequence: CDR1 FNHDT, CDR2 SITEND (reference sequence). V was pared by 6 bases and J by 3 bases, with 6 bases of the junction left unmatched. The covered CDR3 bases are TGTGCCAGCACCTCCGGGACAGGGCACTCC. Amino acid sequence: CASTSGTGHS. Given in full, the CDR3 is CASTSGTGHSDYTF.

This clone was seen repeatedly, ten times or more. All gene names here are mouse names. The CDR3 end is not reached by the read, which stops 4 residues before it; the germline J gene fills it in. Other DNA sequences within the sample encode an identical CDR3. V gene TRBV13-1 combines with J gene TRBJ2-5; 9 positions agree with TRBD1. The length of the CDR3 is 15 residues. The V gene's germline CDR1 is NSHNY and CDR2 SYGAGN. V gave up 3 bases and J gave up 0 bases; unmatched junction bases: 2. The CDR3 reads CASSGTGVNQDTQYF. CDR3 DNA, as far as it was read: TGTGCCAGCAGTGGGACAGGGGTTAACCAAGAC.

A remark on this clone: The genes and germline here are from mouse. The read ends 4 residues before the CDR3 terminus; that terminus is restored from the germline J gene. V is TRBV13-2 and J is TRBJ2-7, with 7 bases fitting TRBD1. Germline CDR1 reads NNHNN; CDR2 reads SYGAGS (reference sequence). The ends lost 0 bases at V and 0 bases at J; junction bases unmatched: 3. The CDR3 is 15 amino acids. The part of the CDR3 DNA that was read is TGTGCCAGCGGTGATGCAGGGGACAGCTCCTAT. Translation gives CASGDAGDSSY. The whole CDR3 protein reads CASGDAGDSSYEQYF.

This clone appeared a few times. Mouse names are used for the genes. The read falls 4 residues short of the CDR3 end, and the missing part is taken from the germline J gene. V gene TRBV5 combines with J gene TRBJ2-7; a possible D gene is TRBD1 (6 bases). The CDR3 runs 14 residues. From germline, CDR1 is LGHNA and CDR2 YNLKQL (reference sequence). Trimming pared 4 bases from V and 3 bases from J, leaving 13 bases between. CDR3 DNA (partial): TGTGCCAGCAGCCCCCAACAGGGATTCTAT. It specifies CASSPQQGFY. The full CDR3 protein is CASSPQQGFYEQYF.

Points on this clone: Gene labels here are mouse ones. Read data end 4 residues before the CDR3 end; the end is taken from the germline J gene. The same CDR3 can be traced to other DNA sequences in this sample. This rearrangement joins TRBV1 to TRBJ2-7, with 10 nucleotides matching TRBD2. The CDR3 has 14 residues. Germline loops: CDR1 NSQYPW, CDR2 LRSPGD (reference sequence). Trimming removed 3 bases from V and 3 bases from J; junction bases left unmatched: 2. The DNA read from the CDR3 is TGCACCTGCAGTGCTGGACTGGGGGTCTAT. Residues: CTCSAGLGVY. The whole CDR3 region reads CTCSAGLGVYEQYF.

With regard to this clone: Mouse names are used for the genes. The CDR3 end is not reached by the read, which stops 4 residues before it; the germline J gene fills it in. The V and J genes are TRBV19 and TRBJ2-4; D gene ambiguous. This CDR3 comprises 13 residues. The V gene's germline CDR1 is FNHDT and CDR2 SITEND (reference sequence). The CDR3 sequence is CASSIGRRNTLYF. The DNA read from the CDR3 is TGTGCCAGCAGTATCGGCAGGAGAAAC.

This clone occurred a few times. Any gene name here is a mouse gene name. The read ends 4 residues early relative to the CDR3; the germline J gene fills the gap. The chain joins TRBV19 to TRBJ2-5, with a weak D call TRBD1 (6 bases). Deletions cut 0 bases from V and 0 bases from J, with 8 bases between. CDR3 length: 15 amino acids. The V gene's germline CDR1 is FNHDT and CDR2 SITEND (reference sequence). CDR3 protein: CASSIGRGNQDTQYF. CDR3 DNA, as far as it was read: TGTGCCAGCAGTATAGGAAGGGGGAACCAAGAC.

There are many counts of this clone. Gene names and germline refer to mouse. The read is 4 residues too short to cover the CDR3 end, so that end is filled in from the germline J gene. The rearrangement uses TRBV13-1 and TRBJ2-1; D perhaps matches TRBD2 (7 bases). There are 16 residues in the CDR3. CDR1 NSHNY and CDR2 SYGAGN come from the germline V gene. V shed 1 base and J shed 3 bases, with 14 bases lying between them. The covered CDR3 bases are TGTGCCAGCAGTGATAGGGGGGGACCTCTCTATGCT. Amino acid sequence: CASSDRGGPLYA. The full-length CDR3 reads as CASSDRGGPLYAEQFF.

Regarding this clone: Gene names and germline match the mouse. Read coverage stops 4 residues before the CDR3 terminus; the germline J gene supplies the remainder. The V call is TRBV5, the J call TRBJ1-1, with 7 bases fitting TRBD1. The CDR3 is 15 amino acids. V was pared by 5 bases and J by 1 base, with 7 bases of the junction left unmatched. From germline, CDR1 is LGHNA and CDR2 YNLKQL (reference sequence). The covered CDR3 bases are TGTGCCAGCAGCACCCACCGGGACAGAAACACA. Amino acids: CASSTHRDRNT. In full, the CDR3 is CASSTHRDRNTEVFF.

This clone was counted only a few times. Gene names denote mouse genes. The read ends 4 residues before the CDR3 terminus; that terminus is restored from the germline J gene. The chain is built from TRBV13-3 and TRBJ2-5, with D tentatively TRBD2 (7 bases). The CDR3 has 15 amino acids. CDR1 and CDR2 (germline): NNHDY, SYVADS. CDR3 sequence reads: CASSDSLGAGDTQYF. CDR3 bases read: TGTGCCAGCAGTGATTCGCTGGGGGCCGGGGAC. The full variable domain, in which reference TRBV13-3 and TRBJ2-5 provide the parts outside the CDR3, is EAAVTQSPRSKVAVTGGKVTLSCHQTNNHDYMYWYRQDTGHGLRLIHYSYVADSTEKGDIPDGYKASRPSQENFSLILELASLSQTAVYFCASSDSLGAGDTQYFGPGTRLLVL.

In its sample, this clone was seen many times. Gene and germline names: mouse. From the germline J gene comes the end of the CDR3, since the read stops 4 residues before it. The chain links TRBV1 to TRBJ1-2, with no clear D. Germline V lookup: CDR1 NSQYPW, CDR2 LRSPGD (reference sequence). This CDR3 spans 15 amino acids. Trimming pared 0 bases from V and 0 bases from J, leaving 8 bases between. The CDR3 DNA, read in part, is TGCACCTGCAGTGCAGATTCGACAACAAACTCC. Protein product: CTCSADSTTNS. The entire CDR3 protein reads CTCSADSTTNSDYTF.

This clone appeared a few times. All gene names here are mouse names. The CDR3 end falls 4 residues outside the read, so it is completed with the germline J gene. The rearrangement joins TRBV1 to TRBJ2-2, with a weak D call TRBD1 (6 bases). Trimming cost V 3 bases and J 1 base, with 12 bases left between them. From germline, CDR1 is NSQYPW and CDR2 LRSPGD (reference sequence). This CDR3 has 16 residues. CDR3 DNA (partial): TGCACCTGCAGTGCGTCAGGGACAAAAAACACCGGG. It translates to CTCSASGTKNTG. In full, the CDR3 is CTCSASGTKNTGQLYF. Filled out from reference TRBV1 and TRBJ2-2, the complete variable domain reads VTLLEQNPRWRLVPRGQAVNLRCILKNSQYPWMSWYQQDLQKQLQWLFTLRSPGDKEVKSLPGADYLATRVTDTELRLQVANMSQGRTLYCTCSASGTKNTGQLYFGEGSKLTVL.

This clone showed up just a few times. Mouse gene names apply. The DNA ends 4 residues before the CDR3 does, and the rest of the CDR3 is filled in from the germline J gene. Other DNA sequences within the sample encode an identical CDR3. The chain recombines TRBV5 with TRBJ2-3, with D perhaps matching TRBD2 (6 bases). Trimming stripped 2 bases from V and 0 bases from J, with 6 bases between. Germline V gives CDR1 LGHNA, CDR2 YNLKQL (reference sequence). This CDR3 is 14 amino acids long. The covered CDR3 bases are TGTGCCAGCAGCCAAACTGGGAGTGCAGAA. Its protein product is CASSQTGSAE. The full CDR3 protein is CASSQTGSAETLYF.